The 9 T cell receptor beta chains below come from one sample, sequenced in a study of blood T cell repertoires in COVID-19. Some clones are missing from TCRdb's copy, which holds only in-frame ones; the method was immunoSEQ multiplex PCR. The sample carries 85,000 to 120,000 clones, roughly nine tenths recorded once. The sequenced sample was peripheral blood. Every receptor here comes from a woman between 50 and 59 years old with COVID-19, enrolled during active disease.

V is TRBV5-6 and J is TRBJ2-7; 7 bases are a match to TRBD1. Germline CDR1 is SGHDT and CDR2 is YYEEEE. The CDR3 runs to 13 residues. The J segment lost 6 bases and the V segment lost 4 bases, leaving 7 bases of the junction unmatched. CDR3 DNA: TGTGCCAGCAGCCCGACAGGGATTGCCGAGCAGTACTTC. This codes for CASSPTGIAEQYF.

The chain recombines TRBV2 with TRBJ2-2, with a tentative D call TRBD2 (5 bases). The germline V and J ends were trimmed by 8 bases and 2 bases, with 9 bases remaining between them. The germline V gene encodes CDR1 SNHLY and CDR2 FYNNEI. The CDR3 runs to 13 residues. CDR3 sequence: CASARDNTGELFF. The CDR3 nucleotides read TGTGCCAGCGCCCGGGATAACACCGGGGAGCTGTTTTTT.

The rearrangement joins TRBV7-9 to TRBJ2-7, with D perhaps TRBD1 (5 bases). CDR1 SEHNR and CDR2 FQNEAQ come from the germline V gene (reference sequence). CDR3 size: 17 residues. The V end was cut by 1 base, the J end by 1 base, with 17 bases between. The CDR3 sequence: CASSLVSGQGASYEQYF. The CDR3 DNA reads as TGTGCCAGCAGCTTAGTGTCCGGGCAGGGTGCATCCTACGAGCAGTACTTC.

The genes are TRBV29-1 and TRBJ1-2; TRBD1 aligns across 9 bases. This CDR3 spans 13 amino acids. Trimming cost V 7 bases and J 3 bases; bases outside gene matches: 6. Germline V gene lookup returns CDR1 SQVTM and CDR2 ANQGSEA. The CDR3 DNA reads as TGCAGCGCTGTGACAGGGGGGGACTATGGCTACACCTTC. It codes for CSAVTGGDYGYTF.

The genes are TRBV5-1 and TRBJ2-5; a possible D gene is TRBD2 (5 bases). The CDR3 extends over 14 amino acids. Trimming removed 2 bases from V and 4 bases from J, with 12 bases in between. CDR1 SGHRS and CDR2 YFSETQ come from the germline V gene. The CDR3: CASSFDGILETQYF. The CDR3 DNA reads TGCGCCAGCAGCTTCGACGGGATTCTAGAGACCCAGTACTTC.

The chain joins TRBV7-3 to TRBJ1-6, with unresolved D. Per germline, CDR1 SGHTA and CDR2 FQGTGA. This CDR3 comprises 13 residues. V was pared by 5 bases and J by 5 bases, with 7 bases between. In DNA, the CDR3 is TGTGCCAGCAGCACACGAAATAATTCACCCCTCCACTTT. The encoded protein is CASSTRNNSPLHF. The full variable domain, in which reference TRBV7-3 and TRBJ1-6 provide the parts outside the CDR3, is GAGVSQTPSNKVTEKGKYVELRCDPISGHTALYWYRQSLGQGPEFLIYFQGTGAADDSGLPNDRFFAVRPEGSVSTLKIQRTERGDSAVYLCASSTRNNSPLHFGNGTRLTVT.

This clone has more than one count but fewer than ten. The chain combines TRBV6-5 with TRBJ1-4; the D is unclear. V lost 6 bases, J lost 7 bases, and 9 bases lay in between. The CDR3 totals 12 residues. Per the germline V gene, CDR1 is MNHEY and CDR2 is SVGAGI. The DNA for the CDR3 is TGTGCCAGCAGGGTCGAGGGTGAAAAACTGTTTTTT. It codes for CASRVEGEKLFF.

The V gene is TRBV3-1 (or the pseudogene TRBV3-2), the J gene TRBJ1-6; TRBD1 aligns across 9 bases. J gave up 7 bases and V 2 bases, and 12 bases lay outside the gene matches. The CDR3 is 18 amino acids. Germline V gives CDR1 LGHDT, CDR2 YNNKEL (reference sequence). CDR3 nucleotide sequence: TGTGCCAGCAGCCAACCGGGACAGGGCATAGTAAGGAATTCACCCCTCCACTTT. Protein sequence: CASSQPGQGIVRNSPLHF.

The chain combines TRBV5-5 with TRBJ1-2, with D uncertain. The CDR3 has 16 residues. CDR1 is SGHKS, CDR2 YYEKEE, per germline (reference sequence). Deletions cut 0 bases from V and 0 bases from J, with 12 bases between. CDR3 residues: CASSLGPQKSNYGYTF. The CDR3 nucleotides read TGTGCCAGCAGCTTGGGGCCACAGAAGTCTAACTATGGCTACACCTTC.